These 21 T cell receptor beta chains were sequenced from one sample in a study of blood T cell repertoires in COVID-19 (dated by TCRdb to 2018 to 2021). The protocol used for the library was the immunoSEQ multiplex PCR assay. Sourced from immuneACCESS, this table was stored by TCRdb with only in-frame sequences that have V and J called. A share of the clones is absent; for the studies checked, an unresolved V gene accounts for under half, and the remainder has no known explanation. For this sample the table gives about 440,000 clones, of which about 85% were detected only once. The leading ten clones occupy almost 2% of the sample. Source material: PBMCs or T cells enriched from blood (not recorded which). These receptors originate from a woman between 18 and 29 years old with acute COVID-19.

V usage is TRBV29-1 and J usage is TRBJ2-7, with 11 positions matching TRBD1. The CDR3 sequence is 14 residues long. CDR1 SQVTM and CDR2 ANQGSEA come from the germline V gene. V lost 4 bases, J lost 7 bases, and 9 bases stayed unmatched. CDR3 in amino acids: CSVVPGQGVGEQYF. The CDR3 bases are TGCAGCGTTGTCCCGGGACAGGGGGTCGGGGAGCAGTACTTC.

V and J are TRBV2 and TRBJ2-7; TRBD1 might be the D (5 bases). From germline, CDR1 is SNHLY and CDR2 FYNNEI. Trimming shortened V by 3 bases and J by 0 bases, and 9 bases separated the two germline ends. The CDR3 is 14 residues long. For the CDR3, the DNA is TGTGCCAGCAGTGACTCAGGGATCTCCTACGAGCAGTACTTC. This sequence encodes CASSDSGISYEQYF.

This chain joins TRBV28 and TRBJ1-5; no definite D call. V shed 2 bases and J shed 7 bases, with 6 bases lying between them. The CDR3 is 12 residues long. CDR1 and CDR2 (germline): MDHEN, SYDVKM. Here the CDR3 reads CASSLLRQPQHF. The CDR3 nucleotides read TGTGCCAGCAGTTTACTTCGGCAGCCCCAGCATTTT.

V gene TRBV4-1 combines with J gene TRBJ2-5; D is ambiguous. The germline CDR1 and CDR2 sequences are MGHRA and YSYEKL. V was trimmed by 0 bases and J by 8 bases, leaving 10 bases between them. The CDR3 has 13 residues. Here the CDR3 reads CASSQDPTETQYF. The CDR3 DNA reads as TGCGCCAGCAGCCAAGACCCGACTGAAACCCAGTACTTC.

This clone was recorded only once. The chain employs TRBV7-9 and TRBJ2-3; 9 nucleotides agree with TRBD1. Germline V gene lookup returns CDR1 SEHNR and CDR2 FQNEAQ (reference sequence). CDR3 length: 15 residues. The J segment lost 5 bases and the V segment lost 5 bases, leaving 8 bases of the junction unmatched. The CDR3 reads CASSPPQGAGDTQYF. The CDR3 nucleotides read TGTGCCAGCAGCCCGCCACAGGGGGCTGGAGATACGCAGTATTTT.

The chain joins TRBV14 to TRBJ2-5; tentative D call: TRBD1 (6 bases). CDR1 SGHDN and CDR2 FVKESK come from the germline V gene. Trimming pared 4 bases from V and 0 bases from J, leaving 9 bases between. This CDR3 has 14 residues. This chain's CDR3 is CASSLHRDQETQYF. In DNA form, the CDR3 reads TGTGCCAGCAGCCTCCACAGGGACCAAGAGACCCAGTACTTC.

In its sample, this clone was seen once. The chain links TRBV5-8 to TRBJ1-4, with D maybe TRBD1 (6 bases). CDR1 and CDR2 from the germline V gene are SGHTS and YDEGEE. V lost 4 bases, J lost 5 bases, and 15 bases lay in between. The CDR3 runs 15 residues. The CDR3: CASSTSDRRNEKLFF. CDR3 in DNA: TGTGCCAGCAGCACCAGCGACAGGAGAAATGAAAAACTGTTTTTT.

The chain employs TRBV6-5 and TRBJ1-3; 8 nucleotides line up with TRBD1. J lost 7 bases, V lost 5 bases, and 10 bases had no gene match. The germline CDR1 and CDR2 sequences are MNHEY and SVGAGI. This CDR3 contains 15 residues. CDR3 residues: CASSLDRGVGNTIYF. The CDR3 region has the DNA TGTGCCAGCAGTCTCGACAGGGGCGTGGGGAACACCATATATTTT.

CDR3 sequence reads: CASSPPEDSPEKLFF. In DNA, the CDR3 is TGTGCCAGCAGCCCCCCCGAGGACAGCCCTGAAAAACTGTTTTTT. The J gene is TRBJ1-4, the V gene TRBV7-9, with TRBD1 as a possible D gene (6 bases). The ends were cut back, 5 bases at V and 7 bases at J, with 17 bases in the middle. There are 15 residues in the CDR3. CDR1 is SEHNR and CDR2 is FQNEAQ in the germline V gene (reference sequence).

This clone was observed once. The genes are TRBV20-1 and TRBJ2-7, with 7 bases identical to TRBD1. The germline gives CDR1 DFQATT, CDR2 SNEGSKA (reference sequence). Trimming took 7 bases from V and 3 from J; bases not matched to a gene: 3. CDR3 size: 11 residues. CDR3 nucleotides: TGCAGTGGGGGACAGAACTACGAGCAGTACTTC. This codes for CSGGQNYEQYF.

The chain links TRBV3-1 (or the pseudogene TRBV3-2) to TRBJ1-1, with D possibly matching TRBD1 (5 bases). CDR1 and CDR2 (germline): LGHDT, YNNKEL (reference sequence). Trimming shortened V by 4 bases and J by 9 bases, and 18 bases separated the two germline ends. The CDR3 extends over 14 amino acids. The CDR3 sequence is CASSRSQGSAQAFF. The DNA of the CDR3 is TGTGCCAGCAGCCGGAGTCAGGGATCGGCTCAAGCTTTCTTT.

V and J are TRBV30 and TRBJ1-5; possibly TRBD1 for D (5 bases). The CDR3 consists of 14 residues. Germline loops: CDR1 GTSNPN, CDR2 SVGIG (reference sequence). Deletions cut 1 base from V and 3 bases from J, with 10 bases between. The CDR3 here is CAWSEDTINQPQHF. CDR3 nucleotide sequence: TGTGCCTGGAGTGAGGACACAATCAATCAGCCCCAGCATTTT.

Regarding this clone: In the same sample, other DNA sequences code for this CDR3. This rearrangement joins TRBV7-2 to TRBJ2-7, with 8 nucleotides matching TRBD1. There are 14 residues in the CDR3. Trimming cost V 5 bases and J 0 bases; bases outside gene matches: 3. The germline V gene encodes CDR1 SGHTA and CDR2 FQGNSA. The CDR3 region has the DNA TGTGCCAGCAGCAGGGACAGGAGCTCCTACGAGCAGTACTTC. Translation gives CASSRDRSSYEQYF.

This clone was observed once. CDR3 region: CAVVLQGLYEQYF. For the CDR3, the DNA is TGTGCCGTGGTCCTGCAGGGTCTCTACGAGCAGTACTTC. The chain joins TRBV2 to TRBJ2-7, with D possibly TRBD1 on 5 matching bases. Germline CDR1 is SNHLY and CDR2 is FYNNEI. V was shortened by 11 bases and J by 3 bases, with 17 bases between the two germline ends. The CDR3 runs to 13 residues.

This clone was detected once. V is TRBV7-2 and J is TRBJ1-5; possible D gene TRBD1, 6 bases. V gave up 2 bases and J gave up 5 bases, with 13 bases separating them. CDR3 size: 15 residues. Looked up from germline, CDR1 is SGHTA and CDR2 is FQGNSA. The CDR3 sequence: CASSLSGTPYQPQHF. CDR3 nucleotide sequence: TGTGCCAGCAGCTTAAGTGGGACACCATATCAGCCCCAGCATTTT. The whole variable domain, filled in from reference TRBV7-2 and TRBJ1-5, reads GAGVSQSPSNKVTEKGKDVELRCDPISGHTALYWYRQSLGQGLEFLIYFQGNSAPDKSGLPSDRFSAERTGGSVSTLTIQRTQQEDSAVYLCASSLSGTPYQPQHFGDGTRLSIL.

V and J are TRBV18 and TRBJ2-1; 13 bases line up with TRBD2. The CDR3 is 15 amino acids. V shed 4 bases, J shed 7 bases, and the junction held 4 bases outside the gene matches. Germline V CDR1 and CDR2: KGHSH, LQKENI. The CDR3 region has the DNA TGTGCCAGCTCACGGACTAGCGGGGGATCGAATGAGCAGTTCTTC. Its translation is CASSRTSGGSNEQFF.

This chain uses TRBV19 with TRBJ2-3, with D perhaps TRBD2 (6 bases). This CDR3 region has 17 residues. Germline values: CDR1 LNHDA, CDR2 SQIVND (reference sequence). Trimming shortened V by 0 bases and J by 7 bases, and 20 bases separated the two germline ends. CDR3 nucleotides: TGTGCCAGTAGTATAGATCTTCTTCGGGGGAGATCAAATACGCAGTATTTT. Translated, it gives CASSIDLLRGRSNTQYF.

The chain couples TRBV27 to TRBJ1-2; D is unclear. Germline values: CDR1 MNHEY, CDR2 SMNVEV (reference sequence). Trimming took off 5 bases at V and 0 bases at J, with 13 bases between the two ends. The CDR3 covers 15 residues. The CDR3, as DNA: TGTGCCAGCAGTACAACAGTGTTAGCTAACTATGGCTACACCTTC. Translated: CASSTTVLANYGYTF.

The J gene is TRBJ2-7, the V gene TRBV28; D call uncertain. Deletions cut 5 bases from V and 5 bases from J, with 7 bases between. CDR3 length equals 11 residues. The V gene's germline CDR1 is MDHEN and CDR2 SYDVKM. The CDR3 bases are TGTGCCAGCAGTGAGGTGGACGAGCAGTACTTC. It translates to CASSEVDEQYF.

The chain is built from TRBV30 and TRBJ1-2; TRBD1 is a possible D gene (5 bases). The CDR3 is made up of 14 amino acids. Germline V lookup: CDR1 GTSNPN, CDR2 SVGIG (reference sequence). V was trimmed by 4 bases and J by 0 bases, leaving 12 bases between them. The CDR3 here is CAWTETASNYGYTF. CDR3 nucleotides: TGTGCCTGGACCGAGACAGCTTCTAACTATGGCTACACCTTC.

The chain couples TRBV5-1 to TRBJ1-2; D uncertain. V was trimmed by 0 bases and J by 0 bases, leaving 12 bases between them. This CDR3 is built from 16 residues. Germline V gene data show CDR1 as SGHRS and CDR2 as YFSETQ. The CDR3 reads CASSLGGSVANYGYTF. Written as DNA, the CDR3 is TGCGCCAGCAGCTTGGGCGGGTCGGTGGCTAACTATGGCTACACCTTC.